This T cell receptor (beta chain) came from a study of early T cells in non-severe SARS-CoV-2 infection. Germline CDR1 and CDR2: MDHEN and SYDVKM. V shed 1 base and J shed 10 bases, with 8 bases lying between them. This CDR3 contains 12 residues. This clonotype was counted only a few times. TCRdb itself ran the 5' RACE reads through MiXCR, one entry per CDR3 protein. The sample has roughly 75,000 distinct CDR3 sequences; roughly 12% are singletons. The sequenced sample consisted of whole blood. This chain joins TRBV28 and TRBJ2-1; unclear D gene. This TCR was sampled from an adult who was a healthcare worker with PCR-confirmed SARS-CoV-2 infection or an uninfected control (not recorded which). The CDR3 DNA follows: TGTGCCAGCAGTTTATACCCCTCGGAGCAGTTCTTC. It encodes CASSLYPSEQFF.